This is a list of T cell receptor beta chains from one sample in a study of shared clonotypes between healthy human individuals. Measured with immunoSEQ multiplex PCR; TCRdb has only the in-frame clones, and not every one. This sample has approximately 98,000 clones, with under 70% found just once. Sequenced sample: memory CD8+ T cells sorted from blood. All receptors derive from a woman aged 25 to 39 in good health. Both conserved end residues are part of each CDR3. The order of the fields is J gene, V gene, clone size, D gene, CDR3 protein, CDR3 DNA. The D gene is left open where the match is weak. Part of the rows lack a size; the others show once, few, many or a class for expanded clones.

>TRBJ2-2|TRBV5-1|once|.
CASSLYRVIGELFF
TGCGCCAGCAGCTTGTACAGGGTGATCGGGGAGCTGTTTTTT
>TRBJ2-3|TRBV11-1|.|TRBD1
CASSSRDRDTDTQYF
TGTGCCAGCAGCAGCCGGGACAGGGACACAGATACGCAGTATTTT
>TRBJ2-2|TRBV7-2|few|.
CASSLELTANTGELFF
TGTGCCAGCAGCTTAGAGTTAACGGCAAACACCGGGGAGCTGTTTTTT
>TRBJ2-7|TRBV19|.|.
CASSDTFREQYF
TGTGCCAGTAGTGACACATTTAGGGAGCAGTACTTC
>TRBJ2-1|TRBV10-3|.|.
CAISPGVTTEQFF
TGTGCCATCTCTCCTGGGGTTACTACTGAGCAGTTCTTC
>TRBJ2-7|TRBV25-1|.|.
CASSEYGGPEQYF
TGTGCCAGCAGTGAATACGGGGGTCCCGAGCAGTACTTC
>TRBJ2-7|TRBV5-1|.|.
CASSLENAYEQYF
TGCGCCAGCAGCTTGGAGAATGCCTACGAGCAGTACTTC
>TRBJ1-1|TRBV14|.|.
CASSQVGMNTEAFF
TGTGCCAGCAGCCAAGTAGGGATGAACACTGAAGCTTTCTTT
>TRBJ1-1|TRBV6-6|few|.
CASTFERGNTEAFF
TGTGCCAGCACATTCGAAAGGGGGAACACTGAAGCTTTCTTT
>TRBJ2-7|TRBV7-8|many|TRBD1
CASSQVGTGAYEQYF
TGTGCCAGCAGCCAAGTCGGGACAGGGGCCTACGAGCAGTACTTC
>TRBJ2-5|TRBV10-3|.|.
CAISEGQTSRETQYF
TGTGCCATCAGTGAGGGACAGACTTCCCGGGAGACCCAGTACTTC
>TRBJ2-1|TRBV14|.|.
CASSHSGKEQFF
TGTGCCAGCAGCCACTCGGGAAAAGAGCAGTTCTTC
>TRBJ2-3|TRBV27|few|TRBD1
CASRSTLLAGQGFHTGTQYF
TGTGCCAGCAGATCCACCCTCCTCGCGGGACAGGGTTTTCATACTGGTACGCAGTATTTT
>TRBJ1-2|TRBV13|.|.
CASSLGQGNYGYTF
TGTGCCAGCAGCTTAGGGCAGGGAAACTATGGCTACACCTTC
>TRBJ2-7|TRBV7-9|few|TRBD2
CASSLGTSGSSYEQYF
TGTGCCAGCAGCTTAGGGACTAGCGGAAGCTCCTACGAGCAGTACTTC
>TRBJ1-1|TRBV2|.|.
CASGVQEIRGFSVVGTEAFF
TGTGCCAGCGGTGTACAAGAAATTCGGGGTTTCAGCGTGGTTGGCACTGAAGCTTTCTTT
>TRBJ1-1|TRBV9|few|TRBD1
CASSPGTGPNTEAFF
TGTGCCAGCAGCCCGGGGACAGGCCCAAACACTGAAGCTTTCTTT
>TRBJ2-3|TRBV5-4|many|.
CATGRSTDTQYF
TGTGCCACCGGACGTTCTACAGATACGCAGTATTTT
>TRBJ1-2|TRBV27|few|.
CASSLYREAGYTF
TGTGCCAGCAGTTTGTACAGGGAAGCCGGCTACACCTTC
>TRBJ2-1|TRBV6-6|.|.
CASSPLSIRLNNEQFF
TGTGCCAGCAGTCCCTTGAGTATTCGATTGAACAATGAGCAGTTCTTC
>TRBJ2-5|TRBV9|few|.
CASSPTLVAETQYF
TGTGCCAGCAGCCCGACCCTTGTGGCAGAGACCCAGTACTTC
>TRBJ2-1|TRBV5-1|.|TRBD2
CASSWTSGSPNRNEQFF
TGCGCCAGCAGCTGGACTAGCGGGAGCCCAAATAGGAATGAGCAGTTCTTC
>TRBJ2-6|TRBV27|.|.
CASSFLGPRVSGANVLTF
TGTGCCAGCAGTTTTTTGGGACCTCGTGTGTCTGGGGCCAACGTCCTGACTTTC
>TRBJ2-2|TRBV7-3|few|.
CASSSTPVRGTGELFF
TGTGCCAGCAGCTCCACCCCTGTGAGGGGAACCGGGGAGCTGTTTTTT
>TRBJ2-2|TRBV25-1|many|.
CASSVGSGELFF
TGTGCCAGCAGTGTGGGGTCCGGGGAGCTGTTTTTT
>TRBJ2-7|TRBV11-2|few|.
CASSRFESGSNYEQYF
TGTGCCAGCAGCCGCTTTGAAAGTGGGTCTAACTACGAGCAGTACTTC
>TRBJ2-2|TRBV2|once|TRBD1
CASSEGGQGGHIGELFF
TGTGCCAGCAGTGAAGGGGGACAGGGAGGGCATATCGGGGAGCTGTTTTTT
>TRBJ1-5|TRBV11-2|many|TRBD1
CASSLDRTGICIEPQHF
TGTGCCAGCAGCTTAGACCGGACAGGGATTTGTATCGAGCCCCAGCATTTT